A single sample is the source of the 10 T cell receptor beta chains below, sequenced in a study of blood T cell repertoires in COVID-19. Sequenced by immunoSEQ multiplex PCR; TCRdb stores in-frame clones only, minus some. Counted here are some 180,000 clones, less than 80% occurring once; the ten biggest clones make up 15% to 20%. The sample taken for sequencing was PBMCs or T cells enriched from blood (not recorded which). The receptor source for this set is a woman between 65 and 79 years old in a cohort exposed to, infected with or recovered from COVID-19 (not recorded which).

In nucleotides, the CDR3 is TGTGCCACCAGTGACTCACAGGGGTTGATTGACGAGCAGTACTTC. It translates to CATSDSQGLIDEQYF. This sequence joins TRBV24-1 and TRBJ2-7; the match to TRBD1 covers 7 bases. The CDR3 covers 15 residues. CDR1 and CDR2 (germline): KGHDR, SFDVKD. V shed 4 bases, J shed 5 bases, and the junction held 10 bases outside the gene matches.

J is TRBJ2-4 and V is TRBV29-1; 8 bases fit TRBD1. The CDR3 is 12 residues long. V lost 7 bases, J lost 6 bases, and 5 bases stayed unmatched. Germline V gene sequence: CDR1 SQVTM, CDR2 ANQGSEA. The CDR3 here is CSAVGQGNIQYF. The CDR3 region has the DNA TGCAGCGCTGTTGGACAGGGAAACATTCAGTACTTC.

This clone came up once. The CDR3 here is CASSEYRDRQGYTF. CDR3 sequence (DNA): TGTGCCAGCAGTGAATATCGGGATAGGCAAGGCTACACCTTC. The chain joins TRBV6-1 to TRBJ1-2; D is ambiguous. This CDR3 is 14 amino acids long. Per the germline V gene, CDR1 is MNHNS and CDR2 is SASEGT. V was clipped by 2 bases and J by 8 bases, with 15 bases between them.

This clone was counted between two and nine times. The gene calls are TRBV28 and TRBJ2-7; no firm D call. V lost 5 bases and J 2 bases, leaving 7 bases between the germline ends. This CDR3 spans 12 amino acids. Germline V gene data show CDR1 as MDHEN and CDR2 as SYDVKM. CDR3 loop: CASSLEAYEQYF. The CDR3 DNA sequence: TGTGCCAGCAGTCTCGAGGCCTACGAGCAGTACTTC.

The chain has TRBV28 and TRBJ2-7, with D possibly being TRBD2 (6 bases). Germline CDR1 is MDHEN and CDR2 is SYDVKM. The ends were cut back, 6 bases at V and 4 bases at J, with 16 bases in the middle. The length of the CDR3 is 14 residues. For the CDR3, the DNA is TGTGCCAGCAGCCCCGGGGGACGAGATTACGAGCAGTACTTC. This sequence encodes CASSPGGRDYEQYF. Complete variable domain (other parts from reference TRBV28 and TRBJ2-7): DVKVTQSSRYLVKRTGEKVFLECVQDMDHENMFWYRQDPGLGLRLIYFSYDVKMKEKGDIPEGYSVSREKKERFSLILESASTNQTSMYLCASSPGGRDYEQYFGPGTRLTVT.

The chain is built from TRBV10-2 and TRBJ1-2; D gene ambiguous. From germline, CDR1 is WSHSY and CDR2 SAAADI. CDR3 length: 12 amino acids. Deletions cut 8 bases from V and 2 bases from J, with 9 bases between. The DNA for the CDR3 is TGCGCCAGCGCAAACTCAAACTATGGCTACACCTTC. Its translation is CASANSNYGYTF.

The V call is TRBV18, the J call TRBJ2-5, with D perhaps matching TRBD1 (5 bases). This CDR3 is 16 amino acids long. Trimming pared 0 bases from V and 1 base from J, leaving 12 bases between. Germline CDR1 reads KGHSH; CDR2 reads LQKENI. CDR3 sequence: CASSPPNTGPQETQYF. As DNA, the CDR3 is TGTGCCAGCTCACCACCAAATACAGGTCCCCAAGAGACCCAGTACTTC.

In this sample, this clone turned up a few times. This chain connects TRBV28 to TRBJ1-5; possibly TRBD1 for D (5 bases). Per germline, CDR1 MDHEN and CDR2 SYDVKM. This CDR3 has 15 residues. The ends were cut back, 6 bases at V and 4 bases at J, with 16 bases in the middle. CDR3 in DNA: TGTGCCAGCAGCCTATTACAGGCTGGGAATCAGCCCCAGCATTTT. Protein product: CASSLLQAGNQPQHF.

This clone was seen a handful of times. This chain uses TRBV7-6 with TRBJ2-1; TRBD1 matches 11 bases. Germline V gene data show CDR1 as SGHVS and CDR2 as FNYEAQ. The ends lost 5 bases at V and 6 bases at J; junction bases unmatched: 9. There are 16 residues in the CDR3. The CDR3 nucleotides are TGTGCCAGCAGCGCAAGGACAGGGGGCGTTGGCAATGAGCAGTTCTTC. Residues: CASSARTGGVGNEQFF. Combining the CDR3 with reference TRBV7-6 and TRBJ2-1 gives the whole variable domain GAGVSQSPRYKVTKRGQDVALRCDPISGHVSLYWYRQALGQGPEFLTYFNYEAQQDKSGLPNDRFSAERPEGSISTLTIQRTEQRDSAMYRCASSARTGGVGNEQFFGPGTRLTVL.

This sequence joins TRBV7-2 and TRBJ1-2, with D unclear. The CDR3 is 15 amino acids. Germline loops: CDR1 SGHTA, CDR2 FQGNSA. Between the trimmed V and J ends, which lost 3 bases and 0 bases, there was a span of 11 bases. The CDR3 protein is CASSLSAGSNYGYTF. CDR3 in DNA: TGTGCCAGCAGCTTGTCGGCAGGCTCTAACTATGGCTACACCTTC.